The 3 T cell receptor beta chains below were found in one sample sequenced in a study of blood T cell repertoires in COVID-19. The table came from immunoSEQ multiplex PCR; TCRdb's copy has only in-frame clones and leaves some out. The repertoire includes around 200,000 clones, approximately 80% of them detected once, and about 6.7% sits in the top ten. Sequencing input: peripheral blood. These receptors all come from a woman between 35 and 50 years old with COVID-19, enrolled during active disease.

Written as DNA, the CDR3 is TGTGCCACCAGTGATCACGACAGGGCCTATGGCTACACCTTC. Translating gives CATSDHDRAYGYTF. V gene TRBV24-1 combines with J gene TRBJ1-2, with 7 bases identical to TRBD1. The CDR3 contains 14 residues. V dropped 3 bases and J dropped 4; count of bases not matched to a gene: 4. Germline CDR1 KGHDR, CDR2 SFDVKD.

This chain links TRBV7-2 with TRBJ2-3; TRBD2 might be the D (5 bases). Germline V lookup: CDR1 SGHTA, CDR2 FQGNSA. This CDR3 region has 16 residues. V gave up 1 base and J gave up 5 bases, with 16 bases separating them. The CDR3 loop is CASSLESRLLKDTQYF. CDR3 DNA: TGTGCCAGCAGCTTAGAGTCTCGACTACTGAAAGATACGCAGTATTTT.

CDR3 sequence (DNA): TGTGCCAGCAGCAACGGACAGTCCTACGAGCAGTACTTC. This codes for CASSNGQSYEQYF. The rearrangement uses TRBV5-5 and TRBJ2-7; D possibly corresponds to TRBD1 (6 bases). V was trimmed by 4 bases and J by 1 base, leaving 9 bases between them. The germline gives CDR1 SGHKS, CDR2 YYEKEE (reference sequence). The CDR3 has 13 residues.